Given below is one T cell receptor beta chain in context. This sample was taken from a study of cytomegalovirus exposure and HLA in healthy donors. This CDR3 contains 16 residues. Germline CDR1 and CDR2: MNHNS and SASEGT. V lost 6 bases and J lost 2, with 19 bases in between. Amplification used 60 Vbeta primers and 13 Jbeta primers. Original handling: Counted up in a later analysis, unique TCR beta chains came to some 72 million, with around 11 million shared. The protocol was immunoSEQ multiplex PCR, while the TCRdb copy is restricted to in-frame clones and leaves out a portion. V and J calls and clone size come straight from that table; D and trimming were deduced from the DNA. The sample has more than 120,000 clones; around 78% are singletons.

The chain couples TRBV6-1 to TRBJ1-2; no reliable D call. This sequence originates from a woman in her 40s in good health and CMV-seropositive. What was sequenced was PBMCs. CDR3 residues: CASREFRGIGNYGYTF. The CDR3, as DNA: TGTGCCAGCAGAGAATTTCGGGGAATCGGAAACTATGGCTACACCTTC.